This TCR beta chain stems from a study of cytomegalovirus exposure and HLA in healthy donors. The study's findings and limits: Available immune exposure information was restricted to CMV serostatus only.

With 60 Vbeta and 13 Jbeta primers, the PCR was carried out. Assay used: immunoSEQ multiplex PCR; TCRdb lists only in-frame clones, some missing. The sample lists 100,000 to 150,000 clones; over 50% were seen once. CDR1 MNHNY and CDR2 SVGAGI come from the germline V gene (reference sequence). The junction had 5 bases not matched to a gene; V was cut back by 6 bases and J by 6 bases. The CDR3 runs 13 residues. As to this clone: Its specificity is not known.

Healthy bone marrow donors supplied every sample. The sequencing sample was made of PBMCs. The sequence was obtained from a woman aged 40 to 55 in good health and CMV-seropositive. The chain carries TRBV6-6 and TRBJ2-5; 9 nucleotides line up with TRBD1. The CDR3 region has the DNA TGTGCCAGCAGAACAGGGGGCGCGAAGACCCAGTACTTC. Amino acid sequence: CASRTGGAKTQYF.